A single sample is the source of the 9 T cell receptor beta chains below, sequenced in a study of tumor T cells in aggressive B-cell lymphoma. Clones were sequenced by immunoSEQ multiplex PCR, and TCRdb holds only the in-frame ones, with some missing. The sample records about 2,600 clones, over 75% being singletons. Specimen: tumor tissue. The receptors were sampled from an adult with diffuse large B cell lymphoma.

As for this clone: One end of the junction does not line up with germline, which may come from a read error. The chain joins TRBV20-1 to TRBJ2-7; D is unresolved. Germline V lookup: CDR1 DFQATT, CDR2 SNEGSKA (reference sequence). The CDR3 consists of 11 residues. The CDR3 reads CSARDGYGQYF. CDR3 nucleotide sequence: TGCAGTGCTAGAGACGGTTACGGGCAGTACTTC.

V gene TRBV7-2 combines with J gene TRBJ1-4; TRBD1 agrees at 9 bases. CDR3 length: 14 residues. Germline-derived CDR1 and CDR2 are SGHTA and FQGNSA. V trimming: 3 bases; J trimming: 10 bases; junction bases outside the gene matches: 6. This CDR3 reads CASSLDRGNPKLFF. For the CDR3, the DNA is TGTGCCAGCAGCTTGGACAGGGGCAACCCAAAACTGTTTTTT.

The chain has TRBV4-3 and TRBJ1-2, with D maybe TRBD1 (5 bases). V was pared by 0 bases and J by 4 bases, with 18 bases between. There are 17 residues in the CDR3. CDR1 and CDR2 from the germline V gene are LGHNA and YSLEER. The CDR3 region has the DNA TGCGCCAGCAGCCAAGACCCAACAACAGGAATCGGCTATGGCTACACCTTC. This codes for CASSQDPTTGIGYGYTF.

CDR3: CASSIQAPGTQYF. In nucleotides, the CDR3 is TGTGCCAGTAGTATACAGGCCCCCGGGACCCAGTACTTC. The chain recombines TRBV19 with TRBJ2-5; D is unclear. Germline lookup yields CDR1 LNHDA and CDR2 SQIVND (reference sequence). The CDR3 consists of 13 residues. The ends were cut back, 2 bases at V and 7 bases at J, with 11 bases in the middle.

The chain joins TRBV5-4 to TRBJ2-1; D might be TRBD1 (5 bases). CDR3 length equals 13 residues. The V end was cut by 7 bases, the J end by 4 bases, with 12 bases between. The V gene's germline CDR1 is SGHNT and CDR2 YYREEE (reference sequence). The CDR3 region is CASGRQGYNEQFF. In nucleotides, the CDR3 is TGTGCCAGCGGCAGGCAGGGTTACAATGAGCAGTTCTTC. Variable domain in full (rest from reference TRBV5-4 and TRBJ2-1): ETGVTQSPTHLIKTRGQQVTLRCSSQSGHNTVSWYQQALGQGPQFIFQYYREEENGRGNFPPRFSGLQFPNYSSELNVNALELDDSALYLCASGRQGYNEQFFGPGTRLTVL.

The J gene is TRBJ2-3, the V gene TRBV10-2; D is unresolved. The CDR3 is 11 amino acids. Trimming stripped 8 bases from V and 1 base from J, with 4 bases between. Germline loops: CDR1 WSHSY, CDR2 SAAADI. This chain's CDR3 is CASRGTDTQYF. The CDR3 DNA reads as TGCGCCAGCCGGGGCACAGATACGCAGTATTTT.

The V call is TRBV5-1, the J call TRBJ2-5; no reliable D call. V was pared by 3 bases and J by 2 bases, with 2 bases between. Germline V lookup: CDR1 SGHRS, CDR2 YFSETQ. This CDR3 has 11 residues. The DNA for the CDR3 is TGCGCCAGCAGCTCACAAGAGACCCAGTACTTC. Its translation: CASSSQETQYF.

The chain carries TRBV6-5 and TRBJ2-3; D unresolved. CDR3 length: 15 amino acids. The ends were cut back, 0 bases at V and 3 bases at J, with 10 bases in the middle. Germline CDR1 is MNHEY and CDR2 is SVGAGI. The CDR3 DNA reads TGTGCCAGCAGTTACTCCCAGGTTGTGACAGATACGCAGTATTTT. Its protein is CASSYSQVVTDTQYF.

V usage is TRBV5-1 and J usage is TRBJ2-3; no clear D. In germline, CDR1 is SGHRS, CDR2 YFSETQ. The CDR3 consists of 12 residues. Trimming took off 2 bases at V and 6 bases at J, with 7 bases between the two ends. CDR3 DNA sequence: TGCGCCAGCAGCTTTTCCCGGGATACGCAGTATTTT. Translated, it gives CASSFSRDTQYF.